Listed below are T cell receptor beta chains from one sample, sequenced in a study of blood T cell repertoires in COVID-19. Profiling relied on immunoSEQ multiplex PCR, and the TCRdb table lists in-frame clones only, not all of them. The data show 150,000 to 200,000 clones, with roughly nine tenths seen just once and roughly a sixth held by the top ten. The sample comprised peripheral blood. The receptors were sampled from a man aged 55 to 70 with active or convalescent COVID-19. The CDR3 runs from the conserved cysteine through the conserved F or W. The D gene is left open where the match is weak. The size of a clone is reported for some rows only, either as once, few or many, or as a class for expanded clones.

>TRBJ1-3|.|TRBV12-3/TRBV12-4|.
TGTGCCAGCACTGGAGACTCTGGAAACACCATATATTTT
CASTGDSGNTIYF
>TRBJ2-3|TRBD2|TRBV5-1|.
TGCGCCAGCAGCTCTGGGTCTAGCGGGAGGGCCGTCGGTACGCAGTATTTT
CASSSGSSGRAVGTQYF
>TRBJ1-1|.|TRBV4-1|.
TGCGCCAGCAGCCTAGGGACATCAGGGACTGAAGCTTTCTTT
CASSLGTSGTEAFF
>TRBJ2-7|.|TRBV10-2|.
TGCGCCAGCAGGGCGGGGACAGAGAACTCCTACGAGCAGTACTTC
CASRAGTENSYEQYF
>TRBJ1-1|.|TRBV3-1/TRBV3-2|.
TGTGCCAGCAGCTCCGGGGGGAACACTGAAGCTTTCTTT
CASSSGGNTEAFF
>TRBJ2-1|.|TRBV5-1|.
TGCGCCAGCAGCTTGGGACAGGACCACAATGAGCAGTTCTTC
CASSLGQDHNEQFF
>TRBJ2-1|TRBD2|TRBV5-1|.
TGCGCCAGCAGCTTGGGGGATAGCGGGAGAAGCGAGCAGTTCTTC
CASSLGDSGRSEQFF
>TRBJ1-5|TRBD1|TRBV6-4|.
TGTGCCAGCAGCCAGGGGGCAAATCAGCCCCAGCATTTT
CASSQGANQPQHF
>TRBJ1-1|.|TRBV28|.
TGTGCCAGCAGTTTACCCGGGGGTGAAGCTTTCTTT
CASSLPGGEAFF
>TRBJ2-7|TRBD2|TRBV25-1|.
TGTGCCAGCAGTGAAGGGGGGGGCTACGAGCAGTACTTC
CASSEGGGYEQYF
>TRBJ1-5|.|TRBV19|.
TGTGCCAGTAGTCAGGCGGGTTTTAGCAATCAGCCCCAGCATTTT
CASSQAGFSNQPQHF
>TRBJ2-5|TRBD2|TRBV10-1|.
TGCGCCAGCGGAGGACTAGCGGGAGGCGTTGAGACCCAGTACTTC
CASGGLAGGVETQYF
>TRBJ2-3|.|TRBV28|once
TGTGCCAGCAGTAGCCAGGGGGGCCGCACAGATACGCAGTATTTT
CASSSQGGRTDTQYF
>TRBJ1-2|TRBD1|TRBV28|.
TGTGCCAGCAGGGGGGACAGGGGTTATGGCTACACCTTC
CASRGDRGYGYTF
>TRBJ1-1|.|TRBV11-2|.
TGTGCCAGCAGCTCCCACACCATGAACACTGAAGCTTTCTTT
CASSSHTMNTEAFF
>TRBJ1-5|TRBD1|TRBV2|.
TGTGCCAGCGGACAGGGGATTAATCAGCCCCAGCATTTT
CASGQGINQPQHF
>TRBJ2-7|TRBD2|TRBV27|.
TGTGCCAGCAGTGTCTACTCGTCACTAGCGGGAGAAGGCTACGAGCAGTACTTC
CASSVYSSLAGEGYEQYF
>TRBJ1-2|.|TRBV28|.
TGTGCCAGCAGTTTTTCAGGGAAATATTTC
CASSFSGKYF
>TRBJ1-1|.|TRBV18|.
TGTGCCAGCTCACCACCCAGAATTGAAGCTTTCTTT
CASSPPRIEAFF
>TRBJ2-3|TRBD1|TRBV5-1|few
TGCGCCAGCAGCTCAGGGGACAGGTCCACAGATACGCAGTATTTT
CASSSGDRSTDTQYF
>TRBJ1-5|.|TRBV19|.
TGTGCCAGTAGTATCGGGGTGGGCAATCAGCCCCAGCATTTT
CASSIGVGNQPQHF
>TRBJ2-3|.|TRBV19|.
TGTGCCAGTAGTAAACCACCAGCGGGTGGCCTTTTTGGTGGCACAGATACGCAGTATTTT
CASSKPPAGGLFGGTDTQYF
>TRBJ2-3|TRBD1|TRBV6-5|.
TGTGCCAGCAGGCAGGGGGCCGGCACAGATACGCAGTATTTT
CASRQGAGTDTQYF
>TRBJ1-5|TRBD1|TRBV19|.
TGTGCCAGTACCCCGACAGGGTTTGACAATCAGCCCCAGCATTTT
CASTPTGFDNQPQHF
>TRBJ2-3|.|TRBV18|.
TGTGCCAGCTCACCACCGTCAGGGGTGGGAGATACGCAGTATTTT
CASSPPSGVGDTQYF
>TRBJ1-1|.|TRBV6-5|.
TGTGCCAGCAGTTACTCGATTGCTCTCGGGACTGAAGCTTTCTTT
CASSYSIALGTEAFF
>TRBJ2-5|TRBD2|TRBV19|.
TGTGCCAGTAGTATGGGACTATTACAAGAGACCCAGTACTTC
CASSMGLLQETQYF
>TRBJ2-1|TRBD1|TRBV18|.
TGTGCCAGCTCACAACGGACAGGGGGTTACAATGAGCAGTTCTTC
CASSQRTGGYNEQFF
>TRBJ1-3|.|TRBV7-6|once
TGTGCCAGCAGCTTAGTTTCAGGGGCTGGAAACACCATATATTTT
CASSLVSGAGNTIYF
>TRBJ1-2|.|TRBV3-1/TRBV3-2|.
TGTGCCAGCAGCCGGACAGTTTTGGGGGTTGGCTACACCTTC
CASSRTVLGVGYTF